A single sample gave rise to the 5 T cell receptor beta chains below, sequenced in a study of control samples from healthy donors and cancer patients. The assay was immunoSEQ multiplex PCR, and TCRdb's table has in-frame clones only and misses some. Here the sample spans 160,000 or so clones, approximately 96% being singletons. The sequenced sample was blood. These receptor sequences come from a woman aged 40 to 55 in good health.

DNA for the CDR3: TGTGCCAGCACCCCGGGTAGGCACTCCTACGAGCAGTACTTC. It yields the protein CASTPGRHSYEQYF. J is TRBJ2-7 and V is TRBV11-2, with no clear D. The CDR3 is 14 amino acids. The germline gives CDR1 SGHAT, CDR2 FQNNGV. Trimming stripped 7 bases from V and 0 bases from J, with 13 bases between. Drawing the rest from reference TRBV11-2 and TRBJ2-7, the complete variable domain is EAGVAQSPRYKIIEKRQSVAFWCNPISGHATLYWYQQILGQGPKLLIQFQNNGVVDDSQLPKDRFSAERLKGVDSTLKIQPAKLEDSAVYLCASTPGRHSYEQYFGPGTRLTVT.

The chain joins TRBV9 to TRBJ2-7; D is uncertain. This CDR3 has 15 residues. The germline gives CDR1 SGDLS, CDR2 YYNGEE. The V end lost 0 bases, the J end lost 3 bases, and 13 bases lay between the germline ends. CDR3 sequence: CASSVEIRTIYEQYF. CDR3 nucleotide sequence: TGTGCCAGCAGCGTAGAGATCCGAACCATCTACGAGCAGTACTTC.

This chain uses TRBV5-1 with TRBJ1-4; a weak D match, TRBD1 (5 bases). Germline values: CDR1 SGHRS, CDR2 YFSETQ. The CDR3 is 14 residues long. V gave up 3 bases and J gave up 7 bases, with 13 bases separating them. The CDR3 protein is CASSYQGGGEKLFF. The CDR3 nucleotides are TGCGCCAGCAGCTACCAGGGCGGGGGTGAAAAACTGTTTTTT.

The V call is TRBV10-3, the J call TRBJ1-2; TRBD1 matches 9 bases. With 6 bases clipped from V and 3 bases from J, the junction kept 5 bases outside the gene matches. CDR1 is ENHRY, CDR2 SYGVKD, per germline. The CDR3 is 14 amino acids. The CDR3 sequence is CAIRGTGRDYGYTF. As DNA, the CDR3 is TGTGCCATCAGGGGGACAGGGAGGGACTATGGCTACACCTTC.

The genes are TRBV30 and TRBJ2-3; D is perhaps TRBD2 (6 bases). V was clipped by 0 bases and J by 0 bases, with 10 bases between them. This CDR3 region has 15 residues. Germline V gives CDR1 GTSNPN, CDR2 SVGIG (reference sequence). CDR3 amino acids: CAWSVGGTSTDTQYF. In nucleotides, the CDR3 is TGTGCCTGGAGTGTAGGCGGGACTAGCACAGATACGCAGTATTTT.